The present TCR beta chain was sequenced within a study of blood T cell repertoires in COVID-19. At the level of the study: The study drew acute and convalescent COVID-19 samples from the United States, Italy and Spain.

This CDR3 has 14 amino acids. Germline values: CDR1 MNHEY, CDR2 SMNVEV (reference sequence). With 2 bases removed from V and 11 bases from J, the gap between germline ends came to 13 bases. Participants were aged 18 to 89 years, lived in around 25 US areas, and enrolled virtually. In assigning cohorts, the study relied on participant-reported clinical history. Cohort 3 recovered donors had two negative PCRs, clearance, or symptom resolution. This table comes from immunoSEQ multiplex PCR, and its TCRdb copy is limited to in-frame clones, with some not included. The data contain 150,000 to 200,000 clones, 80% of them singletons.

Sequences were obtained from PBMCs or T cells enriched from blood (not recorded which). This sequence was found in a man aged 40-55 years who had recovered from COVID-19. J is TRBJ1-6 and V is TRBV27, with D tentatively TRBD1 (6 bases). The CDR3: CASSLRGYGTPLHF. The CDR3 region has the DNA TGTGCCAGCAGTTTAAGGGGGTACGGGACACCCCTCCACTTT.